These 7 T cell receptor beta chains share one sample of origin, sequenced in a study of blood T cell repertoires in COVID-19 (dated by TCRdb to about 2020). Library prep was done by the immunoSEQ multiplex PCR assay. TCRdb stores this immuneACCESS table with in-frame sequences only. Part of the clones is absent; in the studies checked, under half of the shortfall reflects unresolved V genes, and no reason is known for the rest. This sample is represented by approximately 100,000 clones; around 81% of them were singletons. About 9.4% of the sample is held by the ten biggest clonotypes. Sequencing used peripheral blood. The source is a human donor in a cohort sampled during active COVID-19.

This clone came up a few times. This chain links TRBV10-2 with TRBJ2-7; D remains ambiguous. The V end lost 6 bases, the J end lost 5 bases, and 14 bases lay between the germline ends. The CDR3 runs 13 residues. From germline, CDR1 is WSHSY and CDR2 SAAADI. Here the CDR3 DNA reads TGCGCCAGCAGGTTTGCAGGTTCGCACGAGCAGTACTTC. The encoded protein is CASRFAGSHEQYF.

The V call is TRBV7-3, the J call TRBJ2-7; 7 bases are shared with TRBD2. J was trimmed by 2 bases and V by 5 bases; bases with no gene match: 3. Per the germline V gene, CDR1 is SGHTA and CDR2 is FQGTGA. This CDR3 has 13 residues. DNA for the CDR3: TGTGCCAGCAGCCGGGGAGGGACCTACGAGCAGTACTTC. Encoded protein: CASSRGGTYEQYF.

The chain has TRBV6-2 or TRBV6-3 and TRBJ2-1; 8 nucleotides agree with TRBD2. From germline, CDR1 is MNHEY and CDR2 SVGEGT. J lost 0 bases, V lost 3 bases, and 7 bases had no gene match. This CDR3 has 17 amino acids. The CDR3 sequence: CASSYNPAGVSYNEQFF. The DNA for the CDR3 is TGTGCCAGCAGTTATAACCCAGCGGGAGTCTCCTACAATGAGCAGTTCTTC.

V gene TRBV6-5 combines with J gene TRBJ2-7, with 8 bases matching TRBD1. The CDR3 loop spans 13 amino acids. J was trimmed by 9 bases and V by 8 bases; bases with no gene match: 12. Germline-derived CDR1 and CDR2 are MNHEY and SVGAGI. The DNA for the CDR3 is TGTGCCAGCGCCTCAGGGGGCCTTGAGATGCAGTACTTC. It encodes CASASGGLEMQYF.

The V and J genes are TRBV6-5 and TRBJ1-2; 9 bases fit TRBD1. V trimming: 6 bases; J trimming: 4 bases; junction bases outside the gene matches: 9. The CDR3 is made up of 15 amino acids. The germline V gene has CDR1 MNHEY and CDR2 SVGAGI. CDR3 DNA sequence: TGTGCCAGCAGGGGAGGACAGGGGCAGGGCTATGGCTACACCTTC. Its translation is CASRGGQGQGYGYTF.

The chain is built from TRBV30 and TRBJ2-1; a possible D gene is TRBD2 (5 bases). The CDR3 totals 14 residues. Germline CDR1 is GTSNPN and CDR2 is SVGIG (reference sequence). The V gene lost 0 bases and the J gene lost 10 bases, with 16 bases spanning the gap. The CDR3 region has the DNA TGTGCCTGGAGTGTAGATCGGGGTTCGGGCGAGCAGTTCTTC. Residues: CAWSVDRGSGEQFF.

This clone was seen a handful of times. J is TRBJ1-1 and V is TRBV5-4, with D possibly being TRBD1 (6 bases). This CDR3 region has 16 residues. Deletions cut 6 bases from V and 4 bases from J, with 22 bases between. Germline CDR1 is SGHNT and CDR2 is YYREEE (reference sequence). The CDR3 protein is CASTDVGGASGTEAFF. The CDR3 coding sequence is TGTGCCAGCACCGACGTGGGGGGGGCTTCGGGCACTGAAGCTTTCTTT.